The rows below give T cell receptor beta chains drawn from one sample of a study of blood T cell repertoires in COVID-19. The method was immunoSEQ multiplex PCR; TCRdb's version includes in-frame clones alone and lacks a portion of them. The sample records 130,000 to 150,000 clones, around 83% being singletons. The sequencing input was PBMCs or T cells enriched from blood (not recorded which). Every receptor here comes from a man over 45 who had recovered from COVID-19. The CDR3 runs from the conserved cysteine through the conserved F or W. The order of the fields is clone size, J gene, D gene, V gene, CDR3 protein, CDR3 DNA. D genes are given only for firm matches. Only some rows state a clone size, as once, few, many or a class for expanded clones.

size: NA; J: TRBJ2-7; D: TRBD2; V: TRBV14; CDR3: CASRLSGGTYEQYF; DNA: TGTGCCAGCAGACTCAGCGGGGGCACCTACGAGCAGTACTTC
size: NA; J: TRBJ2-7; D: TRBD1; V: TRBV10-1; CDR3: CASSQQGNEQYF; DNA: TGCGCCAGCAGTCAACAGGGGAACGAGCAGTACTTC
size: NA; J: TRBJ2-3; D: TRBD1; V: TRBV18; CDR3: CASSTGTEDTQYF; DNA: TGTGCCAGCTCAACCGGGACAGAAGATACGCAGTATTTT
size: once; J: TRBJ1-4; D: TRBD1; V: TRBV9; CDR3: CASSSWTGGNEKLFF; DNA: TGTGCCAGCAGCTCGTGGACAGGAGGCAATGAAAAACTGTTTTTT
size: NA; J: TRBJ1-3; D: NA; V: TRBV10-3; CDR3: CAITATDGNTIYF; DNA: TGTGCCATCACTGCGACAGATGGAAACACCATATATTTT
size: NA; J: TRBJ2-7; D: TRBD1; V: TRBV7-6; CDR3: CASSLQGALSYEQYF; DNA: TGTGCCAGCAGCCTACAGGGGGCTCTATCCTACGAGCAGTACTTC
size: NA; J: TRBJ2-5; D: TRBD2; V: TRBV7-2; CDR3: CASSKRLAGGQETQYF; DNA: TGTGCCAGCAGCAAACGACTAGCGGGAGGACAAGAGACCCAGTACTTC
size: NA; J: TRBJ2-2; D: NA; V: TRBV24-1; CDR3: CATKATVTGELFF; DNA: TGTGCCACTAAAGCGACTGTGACCGGGGAGCTGTTTTTT
size: NA; J: TRBJ2-2; D: NA; V: TRBV19; CDR3: CASISSQGYTGELFF; DNA: TGTGCCAGTATTTCATCGCAGGGGTACACCGGGGAGCTGTTTTTT
size: NA; J: TRBJ2-2; D: NA; V: TRBV5-6; CDR3: CASSYLNTGELFF; DNA: TGTGCCAGCAGCTACTTGAACACCGGGGAGCTGTTTTTT
size: NA; J: TRBJ2-3; D: NA; V: TRBV7-8; CDR3: CASSTGLLGTDTQYF; DNA: TGTGCCAGCAGCACCGGACTCCTGGGCACAGATACGCAGTATTTT
size: NA; J: TRBJ2-1; D: TRBD1; V: TRBV10-3; CDR3: CATTIDRGIYNEQFF; DNA: TGTGCCACTACTATAGACAGGGGGATTTACAATGAGCAGTTCTTC
size: NA; J: TRBJ2-1; D: NA; V: TRBV3-1/TRBV3-2; CDR3: CASSQAGSGWNEQFF; DNA: TGTGCCAGCAGCCAAGCTGGATCGGGGTGGAATGAGCAGTTCTTC
size: NA; J: TRBJ2-4; D: NA; V: TRBV19; CDR3: CASGGPMDKNIQYF; DNA: TGTGCCAGTGGGGGCCCGATGGACAAAAACATTCAGTACTTC
size: NA; J: TRBJ2-1; D: TRBD1; V: TRBV5-1; CDR3: CASSLAVGQRRGNEQFF; DNA: TGCGCCAGCAGCTTGGCCGTGGGACAGCGAAGGGGGAATGAGCAGTTCTTC
size: NA; J: TRBJ1-5; D: TRBD1; V: TRBV6-5; CDR3: CASRDRVLGNQPQHF; DNA: TGTGCCAGCAGAGACAGGGTTCTCGGCAATCAGCCCCAGCATTTT
size: NA; J: TRBJ2-2; D: NA; V: TRBV25-1; CDR3: CASSEATHTGELFF; DNA: TGTGCCAGCAGTGAGGCAACCCACACCGGGGAGCTGTTTTTT
size: NA; J: TRBJ1-3; D: NA; V: TRBV6-6; CDR3: CASRGQSSGNTIYF; DNA: TGTGCCAGCAGAGGACAGAGCTCTGGAAACACCATATATTTT
size: NA; J: TRBJ1-2; D: NA; V: TRBV29-1; CDR3: CSVRKDQGGGYTF; DNA: TGCAGCGTCCGGAAGGATCAGGGAGGAGGCTACACCTTC
size: NA; J: TRBJ1-1; D: TRBD1; V: TRBV7-3; CDR3: CASTLFGQGVIEAFF; DNA: TGTGCCAGCACCCTCTTTGGACAGGGGGTGATTGAAGCTTTCTTT
size: NA; J: TRBJ1-1; D: NA; V: TRBV7-9; CDR3: CASSLEGRGEAFF; DNA: TGTGCCAGCAGCTTAGAGGGGCGGGGGGAAGCTTTCTTT
size: NA; J: TRBJ2-5; D: TRBD2; V: TRBV27; CDR3: CASSTRLAGGQETQYF; DNA: TGTGCCAGCAGTACCCGACTAGCGGGGGGGCAAGAGACCCAGTACTTC
size: NA; J: TRBJ1-1; D: NA; V: TRBV6-1; CDR3: CASSDLAGKTEAFF; DNA: TGTGCCAGCAGTGACCTCGCGGGGAAGACTGAAGCTTTCTTT
size: NA; J: TRBJ1-5; D: TRBD1; V: TRBV5-6; CDR3: CASSFRDRVGQPQHF; DNA: TGTGCCAGCAGCTTCCGGGACAGGGTGGGTCAGCCCCAGCATTTT
size: NA; J: TRBJ1-5; D: NA; V: TRBV23-1; CDR3: CASSQSQRSGLYSNQPQHF; DNA: TGCGCCAGCAGTCAATCGCAGAGATCAGGCCTATATAGCAATCAGCCCCAGCATTTT
size: NA; J: TRBJ2-5; D: NA; V: TRBV28; CDR3: CASSSPGRETQYF; DNA: TGTGCCAGCAGTTCCCCAGGGAGGGAGACCCAGTACTTC
size: NA; J: TRBJ2-7; D: TRBD1; V: TRBV4-3; CDR3: CASSQDPDRGITYEQYF; DNA: TGCGCCAGCAGCCAAGATCCCGACAGGGGGATAACCTACGAGCAGTACTTC
size: NA; J: TRBJ2-2; D: NA; V: TRBV28; CDR3: CASSPRDWNTGELFF; DNA: TGTGCCAGCAGTCCACGGGACTGGAACACCGGGGAGCTGTTTTTT
size: once; J: TRBJ1-6; D: TRBD1; V: TRBV19; CDR3: CASTIRDSRNSPLHF; DNA: TGTGCCAGTACTATCCGGGACAGTCGTAATTCACCCCTCCACTTT